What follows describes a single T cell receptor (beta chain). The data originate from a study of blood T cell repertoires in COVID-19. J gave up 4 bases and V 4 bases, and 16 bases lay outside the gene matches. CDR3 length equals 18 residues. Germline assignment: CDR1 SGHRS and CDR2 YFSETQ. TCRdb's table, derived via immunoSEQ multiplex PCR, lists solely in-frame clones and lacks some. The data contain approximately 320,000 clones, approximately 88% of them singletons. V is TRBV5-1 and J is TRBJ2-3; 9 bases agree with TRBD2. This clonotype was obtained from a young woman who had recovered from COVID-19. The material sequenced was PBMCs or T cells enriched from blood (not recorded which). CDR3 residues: CASSPNEGLAFVPDTQYF. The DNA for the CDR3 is TGCGCCAGCAGCCCCAACGAGGGACTAGCTTTTGTACCAGATACGCAGTATTTT.